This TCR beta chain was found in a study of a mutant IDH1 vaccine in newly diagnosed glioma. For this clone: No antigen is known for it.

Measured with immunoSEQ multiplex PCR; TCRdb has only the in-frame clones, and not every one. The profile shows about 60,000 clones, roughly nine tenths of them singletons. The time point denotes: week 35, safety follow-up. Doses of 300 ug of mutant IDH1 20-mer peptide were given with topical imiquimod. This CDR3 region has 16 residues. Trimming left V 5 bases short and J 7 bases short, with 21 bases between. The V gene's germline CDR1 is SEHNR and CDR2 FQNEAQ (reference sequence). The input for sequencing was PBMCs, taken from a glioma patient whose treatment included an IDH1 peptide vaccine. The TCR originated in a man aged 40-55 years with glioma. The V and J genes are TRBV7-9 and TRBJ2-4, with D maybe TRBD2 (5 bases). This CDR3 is CASSPVGRHAGNIQYF. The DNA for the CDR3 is TGTGCCAGCAGCCCAGTCGGACGGCACGCGGGCAACATTCAGTACTTC.